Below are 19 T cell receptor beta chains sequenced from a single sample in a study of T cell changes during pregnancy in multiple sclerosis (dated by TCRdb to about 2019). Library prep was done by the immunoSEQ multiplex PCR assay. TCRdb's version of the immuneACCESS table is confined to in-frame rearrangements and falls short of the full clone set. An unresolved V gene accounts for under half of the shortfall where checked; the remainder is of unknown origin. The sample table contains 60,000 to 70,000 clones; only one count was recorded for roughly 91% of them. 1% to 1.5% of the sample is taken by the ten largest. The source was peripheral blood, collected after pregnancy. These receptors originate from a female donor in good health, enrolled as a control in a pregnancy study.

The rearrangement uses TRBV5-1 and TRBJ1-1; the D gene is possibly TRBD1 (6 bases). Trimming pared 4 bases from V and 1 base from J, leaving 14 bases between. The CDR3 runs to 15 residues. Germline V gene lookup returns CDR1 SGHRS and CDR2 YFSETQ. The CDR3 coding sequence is TGCGCCAGCAGCCCAAGGGGACACGAGAACACTGAAGCTTTCTTT. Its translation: CASSPRGHENTEAFF.

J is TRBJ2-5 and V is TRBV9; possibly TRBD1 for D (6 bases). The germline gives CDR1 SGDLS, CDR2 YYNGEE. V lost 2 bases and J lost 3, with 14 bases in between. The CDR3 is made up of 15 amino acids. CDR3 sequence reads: CASSVGGQSKETQYF. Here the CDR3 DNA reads TGTGCCAGCAGCGTTGGGGGACAAAGTAAAGAGACCCAGTACTTC. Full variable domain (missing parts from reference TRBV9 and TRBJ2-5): DSGVTQTPKHLITATGQRVTLRCSPRSGDLSVYWYQQSLDQGLQFLIQYYNGEERAKGNILERFSAQQFPDLHSELNLSSLELGDSALYFCASSVGGQSKETQYFGPGTRLLVL.

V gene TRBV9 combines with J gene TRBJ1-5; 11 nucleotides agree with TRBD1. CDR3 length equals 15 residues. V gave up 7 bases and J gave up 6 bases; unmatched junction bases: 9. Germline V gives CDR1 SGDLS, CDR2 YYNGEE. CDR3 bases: TGTGCCAGCGGATTGGGACAGGGGGTGGGTCAGCCCCAGCATTTT. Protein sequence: CASGLGQGVGQPQHF.

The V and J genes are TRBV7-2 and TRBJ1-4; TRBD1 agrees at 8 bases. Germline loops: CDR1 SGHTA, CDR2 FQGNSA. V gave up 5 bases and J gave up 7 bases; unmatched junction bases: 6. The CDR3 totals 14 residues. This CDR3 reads CASSQGAYGEKLFF. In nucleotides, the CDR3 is TGTGCCAGCAGCCAGGGGGCTTATGGTGAAAAACTGTTTTTT. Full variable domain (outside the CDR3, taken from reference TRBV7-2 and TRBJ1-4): GAGVSQSPSNKVTEKGKDVELRCDPISGHTALYWYRQSLGQGLEFLIYFQGNSAPDKSGLPSDRFSAERTGGSVSTLTIQRTQQEDSAVYLCASSQGAYGEKLFFGSGTQLSVL.

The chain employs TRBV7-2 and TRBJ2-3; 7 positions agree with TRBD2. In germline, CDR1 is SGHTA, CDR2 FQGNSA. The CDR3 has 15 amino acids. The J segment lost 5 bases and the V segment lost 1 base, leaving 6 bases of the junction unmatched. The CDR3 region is CASSLGGGLRDTQYF. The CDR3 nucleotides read TGTGCCAGCAGCTTAGGGGGGGGACTGAGAGATACGCAGTATTTT.

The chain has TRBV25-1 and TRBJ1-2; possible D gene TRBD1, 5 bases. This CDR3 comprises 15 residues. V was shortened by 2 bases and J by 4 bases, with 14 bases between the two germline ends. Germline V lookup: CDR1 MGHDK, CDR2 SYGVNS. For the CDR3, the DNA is TGTGCCAGCAGTGAACTTGGGGGGTTTGCCTATGGCTACACCTTC. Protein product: CASSELGGFAYGYTF.

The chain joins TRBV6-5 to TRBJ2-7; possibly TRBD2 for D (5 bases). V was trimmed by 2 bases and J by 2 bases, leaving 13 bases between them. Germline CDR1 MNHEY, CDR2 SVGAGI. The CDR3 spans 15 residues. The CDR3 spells CASSYGSGSAYEQYF. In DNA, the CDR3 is TGTGCCAGCAGTTACGGGTCGGGGTCGGCCTACGAGCAGTACTTC.

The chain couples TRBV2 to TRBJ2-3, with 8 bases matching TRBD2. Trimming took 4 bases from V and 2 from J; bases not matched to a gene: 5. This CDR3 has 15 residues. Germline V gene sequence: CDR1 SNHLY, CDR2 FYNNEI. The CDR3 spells CASSVEGLDTDTQYF. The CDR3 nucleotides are TGTGCCAGCAGTGTCGAGGGACTAGACACAGATACGCAGTATTTT.

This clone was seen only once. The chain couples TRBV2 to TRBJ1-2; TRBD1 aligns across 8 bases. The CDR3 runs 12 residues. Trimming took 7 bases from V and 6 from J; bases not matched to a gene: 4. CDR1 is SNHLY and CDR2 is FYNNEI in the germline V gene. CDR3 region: CASKAGGDGYTF. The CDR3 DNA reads TGTGCCAGCAAGGCAGGGGGCGATGGCTACACCTTC.

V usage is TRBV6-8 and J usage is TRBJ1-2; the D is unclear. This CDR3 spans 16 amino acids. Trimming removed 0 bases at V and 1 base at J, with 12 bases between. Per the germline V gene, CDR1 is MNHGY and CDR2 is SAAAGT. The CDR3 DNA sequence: TGTGCCAGCAGTTACTCGAGGTCAGTTCATAACTATGGCTACACCTTC. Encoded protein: CASSYSRSVHNYGYTF.

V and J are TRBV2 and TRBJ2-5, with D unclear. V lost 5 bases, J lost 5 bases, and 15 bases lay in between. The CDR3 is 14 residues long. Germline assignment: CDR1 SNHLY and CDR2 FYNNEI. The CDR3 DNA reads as TGTGCCAGCAGTTCCGGGTCACCACCGGAGACCCAGTACTTC. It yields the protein CASSSGSPPETQYF.

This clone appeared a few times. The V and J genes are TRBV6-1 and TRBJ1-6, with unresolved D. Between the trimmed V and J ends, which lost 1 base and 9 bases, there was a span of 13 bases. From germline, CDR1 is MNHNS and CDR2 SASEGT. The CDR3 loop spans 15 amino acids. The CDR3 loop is CASSEERPEVSPLHF. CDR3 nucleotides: TGTGCCAGCAGTGAAGAGAGACCGGAGGTTTCACCCCTCCACTTT.

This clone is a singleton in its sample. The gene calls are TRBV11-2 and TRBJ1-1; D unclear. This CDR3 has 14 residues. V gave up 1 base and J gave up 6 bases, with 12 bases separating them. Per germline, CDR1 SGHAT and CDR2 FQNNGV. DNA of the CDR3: TGTGCCAGCAGCTTAGTGGGCAGGCCCTCTGAAGCTTTCTTT. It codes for CASSLVGRPSEAFF.

The CDR3 DNA sequence: TGTGCCAGCACGGGGGGGATGACCAAAAACATTCAGTACTTC. This sequence encodes CASTGGMTKNIQYF. The chain uses TRBV11-2 and TRBJ2-4; 8 nucleotides agree with TRBD2. V dropped 7 bases and J dropped 2; count of bases not matched to a gene: 4. Germline assignment: CDR1 SGHAT and CDR2 FQNNGV. The CDR3 is made up of 14 amino acids.

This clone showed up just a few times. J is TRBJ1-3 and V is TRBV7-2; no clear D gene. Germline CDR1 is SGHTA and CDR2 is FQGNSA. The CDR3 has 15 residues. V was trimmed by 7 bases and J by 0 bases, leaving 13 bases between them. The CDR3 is CASKNDGSSGNTIYF. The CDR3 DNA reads TGTGCCAGCAAGAACGACGGGAGCTCTGGAAACACCATATATTTT. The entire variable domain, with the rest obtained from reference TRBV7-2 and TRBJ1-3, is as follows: GAGVSQSPSNKVTEKGKDVELRCDPISGHTALYWYRQSLGQGLEFLIYFQGNSAPDKSGLPSDRFSAERTGGSVSTLTIQRTQQEDSAVYLCASKNDGSSGNTIYFGEGSWLTVV.

CDR3 in DNA: TGTGCCAGCGGGGACAGGGCTCAAGAGACCCAGTACTTC. Translated: CASGDRAQETQYF. J is TRBJ2-5 and V is TRBV9, with 9 bases lining up with TRBD1. CDR1 is SGDLS and CDR2 is YYNGEE in the germline V gene. The CDR3 spans 13 residues. V gave up 7 bases and J gave up 2 bases; unmatched junction bases: 3.

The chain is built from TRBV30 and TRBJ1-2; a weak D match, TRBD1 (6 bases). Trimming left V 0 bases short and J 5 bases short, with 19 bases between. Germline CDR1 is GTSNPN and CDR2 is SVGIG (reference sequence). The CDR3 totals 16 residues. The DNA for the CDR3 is TGTGCCTGGAGTGTACGTCAGGGACAAGCCCCGTATGGCTACACCTTC. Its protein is CAWSVRQGQAPYGYTF. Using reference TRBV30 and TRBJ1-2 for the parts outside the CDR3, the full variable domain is SQTIHQWPATLVQPVGSPLSLECTVEGTSNPNLYWYRQAAGRGLQLLFYSVGIGQISSEVPQNLSASRPQDRQFILSSKKLLLSDSGFYLCAWSVRQGQAPYGYTFGSGTRLTVV.

The CDR3 DNA reads TGTGCTAGTGGTTACAGGGGGCTGAGCTCCTATAATTCACCCCTCCACTTT. As protein: CASGYRGLSSYNSPLHF. The rearrangement links TRBV12-5 to TRBJ1-6; TRBD1 agrees at 9 bases. Germline CDR1 LGHNT, CDR2 FRNRAP. The CDR3 runs 17 residues. V lost 4 bases and J lost 0; bases outside the gene matches: 4.

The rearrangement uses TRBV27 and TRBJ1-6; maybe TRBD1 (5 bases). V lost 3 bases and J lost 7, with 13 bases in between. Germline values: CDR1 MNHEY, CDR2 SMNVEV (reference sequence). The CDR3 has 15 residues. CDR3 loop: CASSLDTAWNSPLHF. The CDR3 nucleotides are TGTGCCAGCAGTTTGGACACAGCCTGGAATTCACCCCTCCACTTT.